This TCR beta chain was observed in a study of identical twins. One entry per CDR3 protein results from TCRdb running MiXCR on the 5' RACE reads. This table holds some 500,000 distinct CDR3 sequences, around 14% found once. Unmatched junction bases numbered 8, after V lost 7 bases and J lost 7 bases. Germline V CDR1 and CDR2: DFQATT, SNEGSKA (reference sequence). There are 13 residues in the CDR3. This sample was also put to use in a study of yellow fever vaccine responses in identical twins.

Source material: CD4+ T cells sorted from blood. The rearrangement links TRBV20-1 to TRBJ2-1, with 9 bases fitting TRBD2. The clonotype was recovered from a woman aged 18-30 years in good health. The CDR3 is CSVGGRAQNEQFF. The CDR3 DNA is TGCAGTGTCGGCGGGAGGGCCCAGAATGAGCAGTTCTTC.